This T cell receptor (beta chain) originates from a study of shared clonotypes between healthy human individuals. The study, taken as a whole, reports: Naive subsets generally exceeded memory subsets in estimated richness.

Germline V gene sequence: CDR1 LNHDA, CDR2 SQIVND (reference sequence). The V segment lost 7 bases and the J segment 7 bases; nucleotides outside the gene matches: 6. CDR3 length equals 14 residues. The study enrolled healthy HIV-negative adults without recent acute infections or vaccinations as donors. In the CD4+ fraction, cells were divided into CD45RA+ naive and CD45RA-negative memory subsets. Authors' processing steps: Owing to the provision of junction-only sequences devoid of quality scores by immunoSEQ, filtering differed. TCRdb keeps only in-frame clones here, not all; method: immunoSEQ multiplex PCR. The V and J calls and clone size were taken over from that table, and D and trimming were inferred from the DNA. This table holds hundreds of thousands of clones, almost 97% found once. As regards this clone: Its matching antigen is unknown.

This chain uses TRBV19 with TRBJ2-2, with 10 bases identical to TRBD2. Sequencing was performed on naive CD4+ T cells sorted from blood. Subset meaning: CD45RA+ positively selected. This TCR was recovered from a woman between 25 and 40 years old in good health. CDR3 amino acids: CASKAGGGFGELFF. In DNA form, the CDR3 reads TGTGCCAGTAAAGCGGGAGGGGGCTTCGGGGAGCTGTTTTTT.